This T cell receptor (beta chain) is from a study of blood T cell repertoires in COVID-19. Whole-study context: Samples taken during acute and convalescent COVID-19 were collected in the United States, Italy and Spain. PBMCs, B-cell-depleted T cells, or T cells were the source of the cDNA or gDNA that made up the material.

The germline V gene encodes CDR1 MDHEN and CDR2 SYDVKM. V lost 2 bases and J 4 bases, leaving 11 bases between the germline ends. The CDR3 covers 14 residues. In the study's own analysis: Estimated nucleated cell counts came from reference gene primer amplification. Generated by immunoSEQ multiplex PCR, the TCRdb table keeps only in-frame clones and is missing some. D and trimming come from the DNA, and the V and J calls and clone size come from that table. The data show some 260,000 clones, with about 80% seen just once and 4.9% held by the top ten. The receptor comes from a woman of 80 years or more with active or convalescent COVID-19. Sequencing was carried out using peripheral blood. The J gene is TRBJ1-2, the V gene TRBV28, with a tentative D call TRBD1 (6 bases). DNA for the CDR3: TGTGCCAGCAGTTTAGCCCTGGACAGCTATGGCTACACCTTC. Its protein is CASSLALDSYGYTF.